This is a list of T cell receptor beta chains from one sample in a study of blood T cell repertoires in COVID-19. Libraries were prepared by immunoSEQ multiplex PCR; TCRdb keeps only in-frame clonotypes and omits some of them. In the table there are approximately 320,000 clones, approximately 88% of which are singletons. Sequencing was done on a sample of PBMCs or T cells enriched from blood (not recorded which). These receptor sequences come from a woman aged 18-30 years who had recovered from COVID-19. The CDR3 runs from the conserved cysteine through the conserved F or W. D genes are given only for firm matches.

j_gene: TRBJ2-3; d_gene: NA; v_gene: TRBV7-9; CDR3aa: CASSSTADTQYF
j_gene: TRBJ2-7; d_gene: TRBD1; v_gene: TRBV29-1; CDR3aa: CSGGQGAYEQYF
j_gene: TRBJ1-2; d_gene: TRBD1; v_gene: TRBV7-6; CDR3aa: CASSLRGGTEYGYTF
j_gene: TRBJ2-3; d_gene: NA; v_gene: TRBV5-1; CDR3aa: CASSPAGVSTDTQYF
j_gene: TRBJ2-5; d_gene: TRBD2; v_gene: TRBV2; CDR3aa: CASLLAEETQYF
j_gene: TRBJ1-1; d_gene: NA; v_gene: TRBV7-8; CDR3aa: CASSLVSGPGVGTEAFF
j_gene: TRBJ1-5; d_gene: TRBD1; v_gene: TRBV2; CDR3aa: CAFEGQTYSNQPQHF
j_gene: TRBJ2-3; d_gene: TRBD2; v_gene: TRBV11-3; CDR3aa: CASSGSTGAGPDTQYF
j_gene: TRBJ1-1; d_gene: TRBD1; v_gene: TRBV5-6; CDR3aa: CASSLDRGFTEAFF
j_gene: TRBJ1-2; d_gene: NA; v_gene: TRBV6-1; CDR3aa: CASSDKATGDYGYTF
j_gene: TRBJ1-5; d_gene: NA; v_gene: TRBV7-2; CDR3aa: CASSREYPERAHF
j_gene: TRBJ2-1; d_gene: NA; v_gene: TRBV23-1; CDR3aa: CASSLRYGQGGRNEQFF
j_gene: TRBJ2-7; d_gene: NA; v_gene: TRBV27; CDR3aa: CASTQRKELKPETGLEQYF
j_gene: TRBJ1-1; d_gene: NA; v_gene: TRBV11-3; CDR3aa: CASSLSRVNTEAFF
j_gene: TRBJ1-4; d_gene: TRBD1; v_gene: TRBV4-3; CDR3aa: CASSSRQGNEKLFF
j_gene: TRBJ2-7; d_gene: TRBD2; v_gene: TRBV3-1/TRBV3-2; CDR3aa: CASSPRWDRGREVTSGRAFDEQYF
j_gene: TRBJ1-4; d_gene: NA; v_gene: TRBV28; CDR3aa: CASSLLNENEKLFF
j_gene: TRBJ1-1; d_gene: TRBD1; v_gene: TRBV7-9; CDR3aa: CASRRQGAPNTEAFF
j_gene: TRBJ2-7; d_gene: NA; v_gene: TRBV19; CDR3aa: CASRDNNLPYEQYF
j_gene: TRBJ2-5; d_gene: NA; v_gene: TRBV11-1; CDR3aa: CASSHPRRETQYF
j_gene: TRBJ1-3; d_gene: NA; v_gene: TRBV6-1; CDR3aa: CASSEYTISGNTIYF
j_gene: TRBJ2-3; d_gene: NA; v_gene: TRBV19; CDR3aa: CASSVELTDTQYF
j_gene: TRBJ1-2; d_gene: TRBD1; v_gene: TRBV7-9; CDR3aa: CASSWGQRGYTF
j_gene: TRBJ1-3; d_gene: TRBD1; v_gene: TRBV7-6; CDR3aa: CASSRDSGNTIYF
j_gene: TRBJ1-5; d_gene: NA; v_gene: TRBV5-5; CDR3aa: CASSFSGDSNQPQHF